This passage covers 30 T cell receptor beta chains from one sample sequenced in a study of T-cell memory formation after mild COVID-19. One entry per CDR3 protein results from TCRdb running MiXCR on the 5' RACE reads. The sample has around 250,000 distinct CDR3 sequences; 15% to 20% are singletons. Specimen: PBMCs or a T cell subset sorted from them (not recorded which). The receptors shown here come from a man aged 18 to 29 who had mild COVID-19 (a few samples of this study predate the infection). Cell type and time point are not known.

The rearrangement joins TRBV6-6 to TRBJ2-7, with D unclear. V was clipped by 9 bases and J by 2 bases, with 17 bases between them. The germline V gene has CDR1 MNHNY and CDR2 SVGAGI (reference sequence). The CDR3 covers 14 residues. Written as DNA, the CDR3 is TGTGCCAGAAGCCGATACCAGGTAACCTACGAGCAGTACGTC. Translated, it gives CARSRYQVTYEQYV.

This clonotype was seen more than once but under ten times. The chain recombines TRBV6-6 with TRBJ2-7; possibly TRBD1 for D (5 bases). This CDR3 contains 16 residues. The V gene lost 7 bases and the J gene lost 3 bases, with 22 bases spanning the gap. Germline V CDR1 and CDR2: MNHNY, SVGAGI (reference sequence). The CDR3 nucleotides are TGTGCCAGCATAGGGGTTGAGGAGCCTTGGGGCTACGAGCAGTACGTC. It yields the protein CASIGVEEPWGYEQYV.

The sample holds a few counts of this clonotype. The V gene is TRBV5-5, the J gene TRBJ2-2; D is undetermined. This CDR3 region has 15 residues. Deletions cut 4 bases from V and 0 bases from J, with 10 bases between. Germline values: CDR1 SGHKS, CDR2 YYEKEE (reference sequence). The CDR3 DNA follows: TGTGCCAGCAGCCGAACAACCGCGAACACCGGGGAGCTGTTTTTT. Its translation: CASSRTTANTGELFF.

A few counts support this clonotype. The CDR3 DNA sequence: TGTGCCAGCAGCCCCTACGTAGCGGGGGGGGGTGAGCAGTTCTTC. This codes for CASSPYVAGGGEQFF. This chain joins TRBV9 and TRBJ2-1, with TRBD2 matching 11 bases. The germline V gene encodes CDR1 SGDLS and CDR2 YYNGEE. CDR3 length: 15 amino acids. V trimming: 4 bases; J trimming: 9 bases; junction bases outside the gene matches: 9.

This clonotype has only a few counts. The J gene is TRBJ1-1, the V gene TRBV18, with 10 bases aligning to TRBD1. This CDR3 is built from 18 residues. Germline V gives CDR1 KGHSH, CDR2 LQKENI. V trimming: 3 bases; J trimming: 1 base; junction bases outside the gene matches: 11. The CDR3 DNA follows: TGTGCCAGCTCACCCTCCCGGACAGGGGGTAAGACGAACACTGAAGCTTTCTTT. Residues: CASSPSRTGGKTNTEAFF. Full variable domain (remainder filled in from reference TRBV18 and TRBJ1-1): NAGVMQNPRHLVRRRGQEARLRCSPMKGHSHVYWYRQLPEEGLKFMVYLQKENIIDESGMPKERFSAEFPKEGPSILRIQQVVRGDSAAYFCASSPSRTGGKTNTEAFFGQGTRLTVV.

The V gene is TRBV6-5, the J gene TRBJ2-7; TRBD1 agrees at 7 bases. J was trimmed by 3 bases and V by 5 bases; bases with no gene match: 4. Germline CDR1 reads MNHEY; CDR2 reads SVGAGI. This CDR3 is built from 13 residues. The CDR3 bases are TGTGCCAGCAGTCGGTACAGGGGCTACGAGCAGTACGTC. Its protein product is CASSRYRGYEQYV.

This clonotype has just a few counts. As DNA, the CDR3 is TGTGCCAGCAGCCCGCGCTGGCAGGGTCGCACCGGGGAGCTGTTTTTT. This translates into CASSPRWQGRTGELFF. This chain links TRBV7-2 with TRBJ2-2; a possible D gene is TRBD1 (5 bases). CDR1 and CDR2 (germline): SGHTA, FQGNSA. Deletions cut 5 bases from V and 4 bases from J, with 17 bases between. This CDR3 is built from 16 residues.

Turning to this clonotype: A clone one base away is much larger, so this may be a read error. This chain uses TRBV3-1 with TRBJ1-6; TRBD1 agrees at 8 bases. In germline, CDR1 is LGHDT, CDR2 YNNKEL (reference sequence). The CDR3 is made up of 17 amino acids. The CDR3 region has the DNA TGTGCCAGCAGCACCTACCCGGGGACAGGAACCTATTCACCCATCCACTTT. Translated: CASSTYPGTGTYSPIHF. The full variable domain, its missing parts supplied by reference TRBV3-1 and TRBJ1-6, is DTAVSQTPKYLVTQMGNDKSIKCEQNLGHDTMYWYKQDSKKFLKIMFSYNNKELIINETVPNRFSPKSPDKAHLNLHINSLELGDSAVYFCASSTYPGTGTYSPIHFGNGTRLTVT.

This clonotype has a handful of counts. V usage is TRBV7-2 and J usage is TRBJ1-4, with unresolved D. The CDR3 has 15 amino acids. V dropped 1 base and J dropped 8 bases, with 14 bases sitting between them. From germline, CDR1 is SGHTA and CDR2 FQGNSA. CDR3: CASSLVGGLYEKLFF. The CDR3 coding sequence is TGTGCCAGCAGCTTAGTCGGAGGGCTTTACGAAAAACTGTTTTTT.

This clonotype has at least ten counts. The chain employs TRBV4-1 and TRBJ1-1, with D maybe TRBD1 (5 bases). Per germline, CDR1 MGHRA and CDR2 YSYEKL. Between the trimmed V and J ends, which lost 2 bases and 4 bases, there was a span of 11 bases. The CDR3 extends over 14 amino acids. The DNA for the CDR3 is TGCGCCAGCAGCCAACCGACGGGGGGCACTGAAGCTTTCTTT. This codes for CASSQPTGGTEAFF.

This clonotype was seen repeatedly, ten times or more. The rearrangement uses TRBV3-1 and TRBJ2-3; 7 bases line up with TRBD1. Per germline, CDR1 LGHDT and CDR2 YNNKEL (reference sequence). The length of the CDR3 is 15 residues. Trimming at V came to 4 bases and at J to 1 base, leaving 5 bases not matched to a gene. CDR3 in DNA: TGTGCCAGCAGCCTTTCCGGGACAGGCACAGATACGCAGTATTTT. Its translation is CASSLSGTGTDTQYF.

The table lists this clonotype with many counts. The rearrangement joins TRBV18 to TRBJ1-1; D might be TRBD1 (5 bases). V lost 3 bases and J 1 base, leaving 9 bases between the germline ends. This CDR3 is built from 14 residues. Germline CDR1 reads KGHSH; CDR2 reads LQKENI. In nucleotides, the CDR3 is TGTGCCAGCTCACCGGGACGATCGAACACTGAAGCTTTCTTT. This encodes CASSPGRSNTEAFF.

This clonotype was picked up many times. This chain uses TRBV5-1 with TRBJ2-1, with a possible D match to TRBD2 (5 bases). The V gene's germline CDR1 is SGHRS and CDR2 YFSETQ. V lost 4 bases to trimming and J lost 8 bases, with 22 bases between them. This CDR3 is built from 16 residues. The CDR3 coding sequence is TGCGCCAGCAGCGGCAAGGACTCCGGTGGTGTCGATGAGCAGTTCTTC. The encoded protein is CASSGKDSGGVDEQFF.

The chain carries TRBV20-1 and TRBJ1-5; tentative D call: TRBD1 (6 bases). V lost 7 bases and J lost 6, with 19 bases in between. Germline V lookup: CDR1 DFQATT, CDR2 SNEGSKA (reference sequence). CDR3 length: 14 amino acids. The CDR3 protein is CSGTSHRAGQPQHF. As DNA, the CDR3 is TGCAGTGGTACGAGCCACAGGGCCGGTCAGCCCCAGCATTTT.

This clonotype has only a few counts. The chain uses TRBV4-1 and TRBJ2-3; TRBD2 matches 9 bases. The CDR3 covers 14 residues. Germline V gene data show CDR1 as MGHRA and CDR2 as YSYEKL. J was trimmed by 4 bases and V by 3 bases; bases with no gene match: 2. The CDR3 protein is CASSQGTSPDTQYF. As DNA, the CDR3 is TGCGCCAGCAGCCAGGGGACTAGCCCAGATACGCAGTATTTT.

The J gene is TRBJ1-1, the V gene TRBV18; D is unclear. Trimming pared 0 bases from V and 0 bases from J, leaving 11 bases between. The CDR3 length is 16 residues. Per germline, CDR1 KGHSH and CDR2 LQKENI. CDR3 coding DNA: TGTGCCAGCTCACCACCTTCAGACATCATGAACACTGAAGCTTTCTTT. Protein sequence: CASSPPSDIMNTEAFF. The full variable domain, with the rest looked up from reference TRBV18 and TRBJ1-1, is NAGVMQNPRHLVRRRGQEARLRCSPMKGHSHVYWYRQLPEEGLKFMVYLQKENIIDESGMPKERFSAEFPKEGPSILRIQQVVRGDSAAYFCASSPPSDIMNTEAFFGQGTRLTVV.

The chain couples TRBV6-5 to TRBJ1-1; 12 nucleotides agree with TRBD1. The CDR3 extends over 14 amino acids. CDR1 MNHEY and CDR2 SVGAGI come from the germline V gene. V lost 2 bases and J lost 9; bases outside the gene matches: 4. CDR3 region: CASSYGGQGAKAFF. CDR3 in DNA: TGTGCCAGCAGTTACGGGGGACAGGGGGCCAAAGCTTTCTTT.

This clonotype has just a few counts. The rearrangement joins TRBV7-3 to TRBJ1-1, with no clear D. The V end lost 3 bases, the J end lost 1 base, and 6 bases lay between the germline ends. Looked up from germline, CDR1 is SGHTA and CDR2 is FQGTGA. The CDR3 totals 13 residues. The DNA of the CDR3 is TGTGCCAGCAGCTTGAACAGGAACACTGAAGCTTTCTTT. Protein: CASSLNRNTEAFF.

In this sample, this clonotype turned up a few times. The chain uses TRBV5-1 and TRBJ2-7, with a possible D match to TRBD1 (5 bases). Trimming took off 1 base at V and 4 bases at J, with 12 bases between the two ends. The length of the CDR3 is 14 residues. Germline V gene lookup returns CDR1 SGHRS and CDR2 YFSETQ. CDR3 protein: CASSLRGPWYEQYV. The CDR3 DNA is TGCGCCAGCAGCTTGAGGGGCCCGTGGTACGAGCAGTACGTC.

The chain combines TRBV7-9 with TRBJ1-1, with 7 bases identical to TRBD1. The CDR3 is made up of 14 amino acids. Trimming removed 5 bases from V and 7 bases from J; junction bases left unmatched: 10. Germline V CDR1 and CDR2: SEHNR, FQNEAQ (reference sequence). CDR3 sequence (DNA): TGTGCCAGCAGCAAGCAGACCGGGACAGTTGAAGCTTTCTTT. Translating it yields CASSKQTGTVEAFF.

The rearrangement uses TRBV21-1 and TRBJ2-7; TRBD1 is the table's D call and was not checked against the DNA. TRBV21-1 is flagged as a pseudogene. The CDR3 covers 14 residues. In DNA, the CDR3 is TGTGCCAGCCTTACCGGGACAGGGCCCAACGAGCAGTACTTC. This gives the protein CASLTGTGPNEQYF.

This clonotype showed up just a few times. J is TRBJ1-1 and V is TRBV12-3 or TRBV12-4; TRBD1 matches 9 bases. J gave up 4 bases and V 5 bases, and 8 bases lay outside the gene matches. CDR3 length: 15 residues. This chain's CDR3 is CASSLQGAASTEAFF. The CDR3 nucleotides read TGTGCCAGCAGTCTACAGGGGGCGGCAAGCACTGAAGCTTTCTTT.

This clonotype was counted many times. This sequence joins TRBV6-6 and TRBJ2-7; D could derive from TRBD1 or TRBD2 (5 bases each). CDR1 and CDR2 (germline): MNHNY, SVGAGI (reference sequence). This CDR3 contains 16 residues. Trimming pared 2 bases from V and 6 bases from J, leaving 20 bases between. For the CDR3, the DNA is TGTGCCAGCAGTTACCACTACTTTGGGACGGTTCCCGAGCAGTACGTC. This gives the protein CASSYHYFGTVPEQYV.

The chain couples TRBV4-3 to TRBJ2-7; 8 bases are shared with TRBD2. The CDR3 length is 15 residues. The V gene's germline CDR1 is LGHNA and CDR2 YSLEER. J gave up 5 bases and V 0 bases, and 6 bases lay outside the gene matches. CDR3 region: CASSQEGVAGHEQYF. The CDR3 nucleotides read TGCGCCAGCAGCCAAGAAGGGGTAGCGGGGCACGAGCAGTACTTC.

The sample holds a few counts of this clonotype. The DNA for the CDR3 is TGTGCCATCAGTCGGGACACCCAAGAGACCCAGTACTTC. Translation: CAISRDTQETQYF. The V gene is TRBV10-3, the J gene TRBJ2-5; D is possibly TRBD1 (6 bases). V lost 5 bases and J 1 base, leaving 8 bases between the germline ends. This CDR3 has 13 residues. Germline loops: CDR1 ENHRY, CDR2 SYGVKD.

CDR3 region: CASSPYRGDTQYF. CDR3 DNA sequence: TGTGCCAGCAGCCCGTACAGGGGAGATACGCAGTATTTT. The chain employs TRBV7-9 and TRBJ2-3; 7 positions match TRBD1. The CDR3 is 13 residues long. From germline, CDR1 is SEHNR and CDR2 FQNEAQ (reference sequence). V shed 5 bases, J shed 5 bases, and the junction held 4 bases outside the gene matches.

This clonotype was seen only a few times. The gene calls are TRBV19 and TRBJ1-1; unclear D gene. Germline V lookup: CDR1 LNHDA, CDR2 SQIVND (reference sequence). Trimming removed 8 bases from V and 4 bases from J, with 8 bases in between. The CDR3 covers 11 residues. Here the CDR3 DNA reads TGTGCCAGTTGGATGGGCACTGAAGCTTTCTTT. It translates to CASWMGTEAFF.

CDR3 DNA sequence: TGTGCCAGCAGCCAAGGTTTGGACCCGGATCGATACGGCTACACCTTC. It translates to CASSQGLDPDRYGYTF. The chain carries TRBV14 and TRBJ1-2; no reliable D call. The V gene's germline CDR1 is SGHDN and CDR2 FVKESK. V gave up 1 base and J gave up 8 bases, with 20 bases separating them. The CDR3 is made up of 16 amino acids. The full variable domain, in which reference TRBV14 and TRBJ1-2 provide the parts outside the CDR3, is EAGVTQFPSHSVIEKGQTVTLRCDPISGHDNLYWYRRVMGKEIKFLLHFVKESKQDESGMPNNRFLAERTGGTYSTLKVQPAELEDSGVYFCASSQGLDPDRYGYTFGSGTRLTVV.

This clonotype was observed a handful of times. CDR3 nucleotides: TGCGCCAGCAGCCTCACTGTCGGGACAGGGATGCACGAGCAGTACTTC. This encodes CASSLTVGTGMHEQYF. The V call is TRBV4-1, the J call TRBJ2-7, with TRBD1 matching over 9 bases. Per the germline V gene, CDR1 is MGHRA and CDR2 is YSYEKL. V lost 4 bases, J lost 5 bases, and 12 bases stayed unmatched. The CDR3 spans 16 residues.

The chain couples TRBV6-5 to TRBJ1-2; D ambiguous. The CDR3 sequence is 13 residues long. Germline V gene data show CDR1 as MNHEY and CDR2 as SVGAGI. V was clipped by 3 bases and J by 8 bases, with 13 bases between them. In DNA form, the CDR3 reads TGTGCCAGCAGTTATGGGCCCCTCAGCGGCTACACCTTC. Translated: CASSYGPLSGYTF.